Presented here are 22 T cell receptor beta chains from one specimen sequenced in a study of vaccination and CD4 T cells after COVID-19. Their antigens are not known. The assay that was used to sequence DNA from cultured CD4+ T cells was the Oncomine TCR Beta short-read assay. TCRdb called the PCR reads again in MiXCR, with one record for every CDR3 protein. This sample has some 12,000 distinct CDR3 sequences; less than 70% occur once, and the top ten carry roughly a tenth. Treatment reported: roughly 11-day PBMC culture with coronavirus spike peptide pools or control peptides (ViraFEST assay). The sample was CD4+ T cells from blood, cultured in vitro. The origin of the receptors is a human donor who had recovered from COVID-19.

This clonotype was picked up a small number of times. The chain couples TRBV20-1 to TRBJ1-5, with D unclear. V was cut by 1 base and J by 2 bases, with 12 bases left in between. From germline, CDR1 is DFQATT and CDR2 SNEGSKA (reference sequence). CDR3 length: 15 residues. The CDR3 DNA reads as TGCAGTGCTAGAGGGGCTGGGAGGGGCAATCAGCCCCAGCATTTT. It encodes CSARGAGRGNQPQHF.

The rearrangement uses TRBV6-2 or TRBV6-3 and TRBJ2-7; the match to TRBD2 covers 7 bases. CDR3 length: 15 amino acids. V gave up 6 bases and J gave up 4 bases; unmatched junction bases: 12. The germline V gene has CDR1 MNHEY and CDR2 SVGEGT. As DNA, the CDR3 is TGTGCCAGCAGCGCGGCGTACTCTAGCGGATACGAGCAGTACTTC. Amino acids: CASSAAYSSGYEQYF.

V is TRBV20-1 and J is TRBJ2-5, with 9 nucleotides matching TRBD1. V trimming: 0 bases; J trimming: 5 bases; junction bases outside the gene matches: 7. Germline CDR1 and CDR2: DFQATT and SNEGSKA (reference sequence). The CDR3 loop spans 15 amino acids. CDR3 loop: CSARDPTGGGETQYF. CDR3 coding DNA: TGCAGTGCTAGAGATCCAACAGGGGGCGGGGAGACCCAGTACTTC.

V gene TRBV10-3 combines with J gene TRBJ2-3; weak D call: TRBD2 (6 bases). The V gene's germline CDR1 is ENHRY and CDR2 SYGVKD. Deletions cut 4 bases from V and 8 bases from J, with 19 bases between. CDR3 size: 15 residues. The DNA of the CDR3 is TGTGCCATCAGTGGGGAGGACCTCAAGGGCGGTACGCAGTATTTT. Amino acids: CAISGEDLKGGTQYF.

The J gene is TRBJ1-5, the V gene TRBV19, with a weak D call TRBD1 (6 bases). V was clipped by 4 bases and J by 3 bases, with 10 bases between them. Germline assignment: CDR1 LNHDA and CDR2 SQIVND (reference sequence). The CDR3 extends over 14 amino acids. The CDR3 is CASSTDRYNQPQHF. CDR3 DNA sequence: TGTGCCAGTAGTACCGACAGGTACAATCAGCCCCAGCATTTT.

This chain uses TRBV28 with TRBJ2-7; D is unclear. Germline-derived CDR1 and CDR2 are MDHEN and SYDVKM. The V end lost 2 bases, the J end lost 2 bases, and 10 bases lay between the germline ends. The CDR3 consists of 14 residues. DNA for the CDR3: TGTGCCAGCAGTTTAAGGCCGCTTCCCTACGAGCAGTACTTC. It specifies CASSLRPLPYEQYF.

In this sample, this clonotype turned up a few times. This sequence joins TRBV6-2 or TRBV6-3 and TRBJ2-1; no clear D gene. Germline lookup yields CDR1 MNHEY and CDR2 SVGEGT. The length of the CDR3 is 12 residues. The V end lost 6 bases, the J end lost 6 bases, and 9 bases lay between the germline ends. As DNA, the CDR3 is TGTGCCAGCAGCCTAACGGGCAATGAGCAGTTCTTC. This encodes CASSLTGNEQFF.

This chain uses TRBV6-1 with TRBJ1-2; no definite D call. Germline V CDR1 and CDR2: MNHNS, SASEGT. The CDR3 contains 11 residues. Trimming pared 3 bases from V and 2 bases from J, leaving 1 base between. The CDR3 DNA reads TGTGCCAGCAGTGACAACTATGGCTACACCTTC. It translates to CASSDNYGYTF.

The chain uses TRBV20-1 and TRBJ2-7; D unclear. V lost 5 bases, J lost 0 bases, and 20 bases lay in between. Germline CDR1 is DFQATT and CDR2 is SNEGSKA (reference sequence). The CDR3 extends over 16 amino acids. The chain's CDR3 is CSASDLQRSISYEQYF. In nucleotides, the CDR3 is TGCAGTGCTTCCGATTTACAGCGCTCGATCTCCTACGAGCAGTACTTC.

The chain recombines TRBV2 with TRBJ1-1, with 7 positions matching TRBD1. Germline trimming cut 7 bases from V and 0 bases from J; bases unmatched to any gene: 2. CDR1 is SNHLY and CDR2 is FYNNEI in the germline V gene. This CDR3 has 13 amino acids. The CDR3 DNA sequence: TGTGCCAGCATGGGACAGATGAACACTGAAGCTTTCTTT. Its translation: CASMGQMNTEAFF.

This chain links TRBV30 with TRBJ1-5, with 7 bases matching TRBD1. Germline assignment: CDR1 GTSNPN and CDR2 SVGIG (reference sequence). The CDR3 is 15 amino acids. The junction had 2 bases not matched to a gene; V was cut back by 0 bases and J by 0 bases. The CDR3 loop reads CAWSVGQSSNQPQHF. For the CDR3, the DNA is TGTGCCTGGAGTGTGGGACAGAGTAGCAATCAGCCCCAGCATTTT.

The V and J genes are TRBV28 and TRBJ1-5; the D gene is possibly TRBD1 (5 bases). Trimming cost V 4 bases and J 5 bases, with 21 bases left between them. This CDR3 comprises 17 residues. CDR1 and CDR2 from the germline V gene are MDHEN and SYDVKM. The CDR3 here is CASSSRGARTRYQPQHF. The CDR3, as DNA: TGTGCCAGCAGTTCCCGCGGAGCCAGGACACGGTATCAGCCCCAGCATTTT.

The chain recombines TRBV7-9 with TRBJ2-7; D is unclear. The germline gives CDR1 SEHNR, CDR2 FQNEAQ (reference sequence). CDR3 size: 11 residues. Trimming pared 2 bases from V and 6 bases from J, leaving 5 bases between. The CDR3 here is CASSLTGEQYF. The DNA of the CDR3 is TGTGCCAGCAGCTTAACGGGCGAGCAGTACTTC.

The chain combines TRBV20-1 with TRBJ2-7; no clear D. Germline CDR1 and CDR2: DFQATT and SNEGSKA (reference sequence). The CDR3 spans 13 residues. Trimming cost V 6 bases and J 2 bases, with 14 bases left between them. The CDR3 DNA follows: TGCAGTGCACCAGTCCCTCTGACCTACGAGCAGTACTTC. Translating gives CSAPVPLTYEQYF.

This rearrangement joins TRBV20-1 to TRBJ2-2, with a possible D match to TRBD2 (6 bases). Germline V gene data show CDR1 as DFQATT and CDR2 as SNEGSKA (reference sequence). This CDR3 region has 16 residues. V lost 0 bases to trimming and J lost 3 bases, with 14 bases between them. Written as DNA, the CDR3 is TGCAGTGCTAGAGATAATACGGGAGCGGACACCGGGGAGCTGTTTTTT. Its protein is CSARDNTGADTGELFF.

The genes are TRBV10-3 and TRBJ2-1; D is possibly TRBD1 (6 bases). The CDR3 sequence is 16 residues long. The germline V and J ends were trimmed by 5 bases and 4 bases, with 18 bases remaining between them. The germline gives CDR1 ENHRY, CDR2 SYGVKD. Here the CDR3 reads CAISNDAGAFYNEQFF. The CDR3 region has the DNA TGTGCCATCAGTAACGACGCAGGGGCCTTTTACAATGAGCAGTTCTTC.

The chain carries TRBV7-9 and TRBJ2-6; D gene uncertain. The CDR3 consists of 15 residues. Trimming left V 3 bases short and J 4 bases short, with 10 bases between. Germline V CDR1 and CDR2: SEHNR, FQNEAQ (reference sequence). The CDR3 spells CASSFPDVGANVLTF. The CDR3 DNA sequence: TGTGCCAGCAGCTTTCCGGATGTGGGGGCCAACGTCCTGACTTTC. The full variable domain, rest sourced from reference TRBV7-9 and TRBJ2-6, is DTGVSQNPRHKITKRGQNVTFRCDPISEHNRLYWYRQTLGQGPEFLTYFQNEAQLEKSRLLSDRFSAERPKGSFSTLEIQRTEQGDSAMYLCASSFPDVGANVLTFGAGSRLTVL.

The sample holds a few counts of this clonotype. The V call is TRBV20-1, the J call TRBJ2-3; D is perhaps TRBD2 (6 bases). The V end lost 3 bases, the J end lost 6 bases, and 7 bases lay between the germline ends. Germline V gene sequence: CDR1 DFQATT, CDR2 SNEGSKA (reference sequence). This CDR3 region has 11 residues. DNA of the CDR3: TGCAGTGCTAGCCTAGCGGATACGCAGTATTTT. Encoded protein: CSASLADTQYF.

This clonotype was counted a single time. The V and J genes are TRBV5-6 and TRBJ2-5, with TRBD2 matching 7 bases. The CDR3 runs 19 residues. CDR1 and CDR2 from the germline V gene are SGHDT and YYEEEE. V shed 5 bases and J 4 bases; nucleotides not matched to a gene: 23. The CDR3 coding sequence is TGTGCCAGCAGTCGGCTGGGGGGAGGGGAGCCAGTAGGAAGAGAGACCCAGTACTTC. It is translated as CASSRLGGGEPVGRETQYF.

This clonotype was detected a few times. This chain connects TRBV15 to TRBJ2-7, with 7 bases aligning to TRBD2. Germline V gives CDR1 LNHNV, CDR2 YYDKDF (reference sequence). The length of the CDR3 is 15 residues. With 0 bases clipped from V and 4 bases from J, the junction kept 6 bases outside the gene matches. The CDR3, as DNA: TGTGCCACCAGCAGAGATAGGGAGGGGAAATACGAGCAGTACTTC. Translating gives CATSRDREGKYEQYF.

This chain links TRBV6-5 with TRBJ1-6; D possibly corresponds to TRBD1 (6 bases). Trimming removed 0 bases at V and 7 bases at J, with 10 bases between. This CDR3 has 15 amino acids. Germline values: CDR1 MNHEY, CDR2 SVGAGI. CDR3 amino acids: CASSYSRDNNSPLHF. The CDR3 region has the DNA TGTGCCAGCAGTTACTCCCGGGACAACAATTCACCCCTCCACTTT.

This rearrangement joins TRBV5-1 to TRBJ2-5; weak D call: TRBD2 (7 bases). The germline V gene has CDR1 SGHRS and CDR2 YFSETQ. The CDR3 is 16 residues long. V dropped 0 bases and J dropped 4 bases, with 16 bases sitting between them. The CDR3 bases are TGCGCCAGCAGCTTGGTGGGGGGGCTGAGCCCAGAGACCCAGTACTTC. Its translation: CASSLVGGLSPETQYF.